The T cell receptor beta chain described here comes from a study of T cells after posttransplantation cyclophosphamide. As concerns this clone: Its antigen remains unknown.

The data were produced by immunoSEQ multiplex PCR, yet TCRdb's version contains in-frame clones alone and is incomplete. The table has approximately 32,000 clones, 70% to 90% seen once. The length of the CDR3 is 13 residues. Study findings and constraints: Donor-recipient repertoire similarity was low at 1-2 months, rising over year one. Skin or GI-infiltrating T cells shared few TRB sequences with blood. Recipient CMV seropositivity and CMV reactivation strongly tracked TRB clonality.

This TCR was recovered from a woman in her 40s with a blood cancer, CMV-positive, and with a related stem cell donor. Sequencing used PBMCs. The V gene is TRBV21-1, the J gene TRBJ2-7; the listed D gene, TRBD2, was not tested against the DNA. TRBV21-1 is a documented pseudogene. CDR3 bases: TGTGCCATCAGGGAGGACCGCCCCTACGAGCAGTACTTC. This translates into CAIREDRPYEQYF.